This section outlines one T cell receptor beta chain sequence together with its context. Its antigen remains unidentified. This record belongs to a study of cytomegalovirus exposure and HLA in healthy donors. Amplification used 60 Vbeta primers and 13 Jbeta primers. The assay was immunoSEQ multiplex PCR, and TCRdb's table has in-frame clones only and misses some. The table lists approximately 150,000 clones, roughly 77% of them singletons. Study-level results: Donor immune exposure was known only as CMV serostatus. There were some V segments, including TRBV6-2 and TRBV6-3, excluded as indistinguishable.

Healthy bone marrow donors made up the donors. J gave up 4 bases and V 5 bases, and 11 bases lay outside the gene matches. The germline CDR1 and CDR2 sequences are SGHAT and FQNNGV. The CDR3 runs 17 residues. V is TRBV11-2 and J is TRBJ2-2; 9 bases line up with TRBD2. Source material: PBMCs. The receptor's source is a man between 18 and 29 years old in good health and CMV-seropositive. CDR3 bases: TGTGCCAGCAGCCCACTTTTAGCGGGAGCCGGCACCGGGGAGCTGTTTTTT. Its protein is CASSPLLAGAGTGELFF.